Sequencing of this TCR beta chain was carried out in a study of blood T cell repertoires in COVID-19. Study at large: Both acute and convalescent COVID-19 samples were obtained from the United States, Italy and Spain.

Clones were sequenced by immunoSEQ multiplex PCR, and TCRdb holds only the in-frame ones, with some missing. Among about 150,000 clones listed, roughly four fifths were seen once. Trimming removed 4 bases at V and 1 base at J, with 11 bases between. Looked up from germline, CDR1 is SGHRS and CDR2 is YFSETQ. The CDR3 sequence is 14 residues long. V gene TRBV5-1 combines with J gene TRBJ2-5, with a tentative D call TRBD1 (6 bases). This TCR was sampled from a man aged 80 or over with acute or convalescent COVID-19. Input material: peripheral blood. The DNA of the CDR3 is TGCGCCAGCAGCCGGACAGCTATCCAAGAGACCCAGTACTTC. This translates into CASSRTAIQETQYF.